This passage covers 32 T cell receptor beta chains from one sample sequenced in a study of blood T cell repertoires in COVID-19. Libraries were prepared by immunoSEQ multiplex PCR; TCRdb keeps only in-frame clonotypes and omits some of them. The table has about 160,000 clones, about 92% seen once. The sequencing sample was made of peripheral blood. These receptors were taken from a woman aged 55-69 years with COVID-19, enrolled during active disease.

This chain uses TRBV10-3 with TRBJ1-1; 7 bases map to TRBD1. The trim removed 7 bases at V and 1 base at J, leaving 3 bases unmatched. This CDR3 is 13 amino acids long. Germline-derived CDR1 and CDR2 are ENHRY and SYGVKD. CDR3 in amino acids: CAIMGQQNTEAFF. The CDR3 region has the DNA TGTGCCATCATGGGACAGCAGAACACTGAAGCTTTCTTT.

This chain uses TRBV6-2 or TRBV6-3 with TRBJ1-1; a weak D match, TRBD1 (5 bases). This CDR3 is 14 amino acids long. Germline V gives CDR1 MNHEY, CDR2 SVGEGT. Trimming removed 6 bases from V and 2 bases from J, with 13 bases in between. CDR3 protein: CASSPTAYNTEAFF. The CDR3 coding sequence is TGTGCCAGCAGCCCGACAGCTTATAACACTGAAGCTTTCTTT.

CDR3 coding DNA: TGTGCCAGCAGCCGCCAGGGTCGTCGTGAAAAACTGTTTTTT. Translation: CASSRQGRREKLFF. The chain has TRBV5-6 and TRBJ1-4, with a possible D match to TRBD1 (5 bases). CDR1 SGHDT and CDR2 YYEEEE come from the germline V gene. V was pared by 4 bases and J by 7 bases, with 14 bases between. The CDR3 runs to 14 residues. Full variable domain (outside the CDR3, taken from reference TRBV5-6 and TRBJ1-4): DAGVTQSPTHLIKTRGQQVTLRCSPKSGHDTVSWYQQALGQGPQFIFQYYEEEERQRGNFPDRFSGHQFPNYSSELNVNALLLGDSALYLCASSRQGRREKLFFGSGTQLSVL.

As DNA, the CDR3 is TGCGCCAGCAGCCAAGGACAGGGCCGTAAAGCTTTCTTT. Translation: CASSQGQGRKAFF. This chain uses TRBV5-1 with TRBJ1-1, with 8 bases aligning to TRBD1. Germline lookup yields CDR1 SGHRS and CDR2 YFSETQ. V was clipped by 4 bases and J by 9 bases; unmatched bases: 8. CDR3 length: 13 residues. Filled out from reference TRBV5-1 and TRBJ1-1, the complete variable domain reads KAGVTQTPRYLIKTRGQQVTLSCSPISGHRSVSWYQQTPGQGLQFLFEYFSETQRNKGNFPGRFSGRQFSNSRSEMNVSTLELGDSALYLCASSQGQGRKAFFGQGTRLTVV.

The gene calls are TRBV5-1 and TRBJ1-6, with D possibly matching TRBD1 (5 bases). V was clipped by 4 bases and J by 5 bases, with 10 bases between them. Germline CDR1 and CDR2: SGHRS and YFSETQ. The CDR3 loop spans 14 amino acids. The CDR3 nucleotides read TGCGCCAGCAGCGATCAGGGTAATAATTCACCCCTCCACTTT. It yields the protein CASSDQGNNSPLHF.

The chain carries TRBV4-3 and TRBJ2-1, with 7 bases that match TRBD2. The CDR3 consists of 16 residues. Germline trimming cut 4 bases from V and 6 bases from J; bases unmatched to any gene: 12. The germline CDR1 and CDR2 sequences are LGHNA and YSLEER. The CDR3 DNA is TGCGCCAGCAGCCTGGGCAGCGGGGTGGTGGGCAATGAGCAGTTCTTC. Protein sequence: CASSLGSGVVGNEQFF.

This clone was observed a single time. This chain links TRBV11-3 with TRBJ2-1; 8 bases align to TRBD2. V lost 1 base and J lost 0; bases outside the gene matches: 8. This CDR3 has 18 residues. The germline V gene has CDR1 SGHNT and CDR2 YENEEA. CDR3 residues: CASSLVGGGPSSYNEQFF. CDR3 nucleotides: TGTGCCAGCAGCTTAGTGGGCGGGGGGCCCAGCTCCTACAATGAGCAGTTCTTC.

This clone has only a few counts. The chain employs TRBV27 and TRBJ1-5; no reliable D call. CDR1 is MNHEY, CDR2 SMNVEV, per germline (reference sequence). The CDR3 extends over 16 amino acids. The V and J ends lost 5 bases and 0 bases respectively, with 14 bases between them. The CDR3 DNA reads TGTGCCAGCAGTGCCAACAGAAGAAATAGCAATCAGCCCCAGCATTTT. Protein product: CASSANRRNSNQPQHF.

The chain is built from TRBV7-3 and TRBJ1-5; 12 nucleotides line up with TRBD1. Trimming cost V 1 base and J 3 bases; bases outside gene matches: 7. The CDR3 length is 18 residues. CDR1 and CDR2 from the germline V gene are SGHTA and FQGTGA. CDR3 in amino acids: CASSLKEGQGAFNQPQHF. In DNA form, the CDR3 reads TGTGCCAGCAGCTTAAAGGAGGGACAGGGGGCTTTCAATCAGCCCCAGCATTTT.

The chain carries TRBV18 and TRBJ1-1, with a possible D match to TRBD1 (6 bases). The germline V gene encodes CDR1 KGHSH and CDR2 LQKENI. The V end lost 1 base, the J end lost 4 bases, and 16 bases lay between the germline ends. The CDR3 contains 16 residues. This chain's CDR3 is CASSPRTAGAGTEAFF. In DNA form, the CDR3 reads TGTGCCAGCTCACCACGAACGGCAGGGGCGGGCACTGAAGCTTTCTTT.

This clone has just one count. This chain uses TRBV5-6 with TRBJ2-4, with a possible D match to TRBD1 (6 bases). The CDR3 is 17 amino acids. The germline V and J ends were trimmed by 0 bases and 0 bases, with 13 bases remaining between them. Germline V CDR1 and CDR2: SGHDT, YYEEEE. The CDR3 sequence is CASSLAYRERAKNIQYF. DNA for the CDR3: TGTGCCAGCAGCTTGGCCTACAGGGAGAGAGCCAAAAACATTCAGTACTTC.

This chain links TRBV20-1 with TRBJ1-2, with TRBD1 as a possible D gene (5 bases). This CDR3 is 11 amino acids long. Germline V lookup: CDR1 DFQATT, CDR2 SNEGSKA (reference sequence). The V end was cut by 8 bases, the J end by 8 bases, with 15 bases between. CDR3 sequence reads: CSPTQGDGYTF. The CDR3 DNA follows: TGCAGTCCAACCCAGGGCGACGGCTACACCTTC.

The V and J genes are TRBV5-4 and TRBJ2-7; TRBD2 might be the D (5 bases). Germline lookup yields CDR1 SGHNT and CDR2 YYREEE (reference sequence). V dropped 4 bases and J dropped 4 bases, with 15 bases sitting between them. CDR3 length equals 14 residues. The CDR3 loop reads CASSLGGPSYEQYF. The CDR3 DNA is TGTGCCAGCAGCCTTGGAGGCCCTAGTTACGAGCAGTACTTC.

The chain joins TRBV18 to TRBJ1-4; TRBD1 might be the D (5 bases). Germline V gene sequence: CDR1 KGHSH, CDR2 LQKENI. The CDR3 covers 14 residues. The V gene lost 6 bases and the J gene lost 7 bases, with 15 bases spanning the gap. The CDR3 is CASSPGLASEKLFF. The CDR3 DNA reads TGTGCCAGCTCGCCAGGGCTCGCGAGTGAAAAACTGTTTTTT.

The rearrangement links TRBV19 to TRBJ1-2; D may be TRBD1 (5 bases). Trimming stripped 7 bases from V and 0 bases from J, with 18 bases between. The CDR3 runs to 16 residues. Germline V gene lookup returns CDR1 LNHDA and CDR2 SQIVND (reference sequence). The CDR3 spells CASTPSGGFSNYGYTF. The CDR3 nucleotides are TGTGCCAGTACTCCCTCGGGGGGATTTTCTAACTATGGCTACACCTTC.

J is TRBJ1-5 and V is TRBV21-1; the table's D call, TRBD1, was not checked against the DNA. TRBV21-1 is assigned pseudogene status. The CDR3 spans 16 residues. This chain's CDR3 is CASSKGWTGENQPQHF. In DNA, the CDR3 is TGTGCCAGCAGCAAAGGTTGGACAGGGGAGAATCAGCCCCAGCATTTT.

This rearrangement joins TRBV18 to TRBJ2-1; 8 bases align to TRBD1. CDR3 length equals 14 residues. Germline CDR1 and CDR2: KGHSH and LQKENI. V trimming: 6 bases; J trimming: 7 bases; junction bases outside the gene matches: 8. For the CDR3, the DNA is TGTGCCAGCTCGCAACAGGGGGTCAAGAATGAGCAGTTCTTC. It is translated as CASSQQGVKNEQFF.

This chain links TRBV6-5 with TRBJ2-1; TRBD2 matches 12 bases. CDR3 length equals 14 residues. CDR1 MNHEY and CDR2 SVGAGI come from the germline V gene. V lost 7 bases and J lost 11; bases outside the gene matches: 9. In DNA, the CDR3 is TGTGCCAGCAAACTAGCGGGGGGAACTACAAAGCAGTTCTTC. Translated: CASKLAGGTTKQFF.

The chain has TRBV11-3 and TRBJ2-1; 9 nucleotides match TRBD2. V lost 5 bases, J lost 4 bases, and 6 bases stayed unmatched. The CDR3 consists of 15 residues. Per the germline V gene, CDR1 is SGHNT and CDR2 is YENEEA. CDR3 DNA sequence: TGTGCCAGCAGCGAGAGCGGGGGGCAATACAATGAGCAGTTCTTC. Amino acid sequence: CASSESGGQYNEQFF.

The V and J genes are TRBV7-8 and TRBJ1-2; D might be TRBD1 (5 bases). CDR3 length equals 16 residues. Germline lookup yields CDR1 SGHVS and CDR2 FQNEAQ. Trimming stripped 4 bases from V and 1 base from J, with 16 bases between. CDR3 sequence (DNA): TGTGCCAGCAGCTCGCGCCCGGGACTCAATAACTATGGCTACACCTTC. This sequence encodes CASSSRPGLNNYGYTF.

The J gene is TRBJ2-5, the V gene TRBV11-2; 11 bases match TRBD2. There are 15 residues in the CDR3. V was clipped by 5 bases and J by 5 bases; unmatched bases: 7. The germline CDR1 and CDR2 sequences are SGHAT and FQNNGV. The CDR3 loop is CASSPVAGGVETQYF. The CDR3 DNA is TGTGCCAGCAGCCCCGTAGCGGGGGGGGTGGAGACCCAGTACTTC.

The chain recombines TRBV4-3 with TRBJ1-1, with a possible D match to TRBD1 (5 bases). This CDR3 spans 15 amino acids. Germline CDR1 reads LGHNA; CDR2 reads YSLEER. V was trimmed by 3 bases and J by 4 bases, leaving 15 bases between them. In nucleotides, the CDR3 is TGCGCCAGCAGCCAGGGGACGGGCGGGGTCACTGAAGCTTTCTTT. Protein: CASSQGTGGVTEAFF.

This chain connects TRBV9 to TRBJ2-3, with 10 bases lining up with TRBD2. V shed 4 bases, J shed 5 bases, and the junction held 4 bases outside the gene matches. CDR3 size: 14 residues. From germline, CDR1 is SGDLS and CDR2 YYNGEE. CDR3 in DNA: TGTGCCAGCAGCCCCCGGACTAGCGGAGATACGCAGTATTTT. It codes for CASSPRTSGDTQYF.

This chain uses TRBV11-2 with TRBJ1-5; maybe TRBD1 (5 bases). Germline V gene lookup returns CDR1 SGHAT and CDR2 FQNNGV. The CDR3 sequence is 15 residues long. Deletions cut 1 base from V and 3 bases from J, with 10 bases between. The CDR3: CASSLGGRANQPQHF. In DNA, the CDR3 is TGTGCCAGCAGCTTAGGCGGCAGGGCCAATCAGCCCCAGCATTTT. The full variable domain, completed using reference TRBV11-2 and TRBJ1-5, is EAGVAQSPRYKIIEKRQSVAFWCNPISGHATLYWYQQILGQGPKLLIQFQNNGVVDDSQLPKDRFSAERLKGVDSTLKIQPAKLEDSAVYLCASSLGGRANQPQHFGDGTRLSIL.

This clone was detected only once. The V gene is TRBV30, the J gene TRBJ2-2, with 13 bases that match TRBD2. The CDR3 totals 14 residues. Looked up from germline, CDR1 is GTSNPN and CDR2 is SVGIG (reference sequence). V lost 3 bases and J lost 5; bases outside the gene matches: 0. In DNA form, the CDR3 reads TGTGCCTGGAGGGGACTAGCGGGGACCGGGGAGCTGTTTTTT. Protein sequence: CAWRGLAGTGELFF.

The chain uses TRBV6-2 or TRBV6-3 and TRBJ1-5; 9 nucleotides align to TRBD1. The CDR3 contains 17 residues. Trimming cost V 6 bases and J 0 bases; bases outside gene matches: 9. Germline CDR1 and CDR2: MNHEY and SVGEGT. CDR3 residues: CASSGLKQGASNQPQHF. The CDR3 DNA reads as TGTGCCAGCAGCGGCCTGAAACAGGGGGCTAGCAATCAGCCCCAGCATTTT.

The genes are TRBV7-2 and TRBJ2-3; D possibly corresponds to TRBD1 (5 bases). The germline V gene encodes CDR1 SGHTA and CDR2 FQGNSA. The V end lost 5 bases, the J end lost 3 bases, and 24 bases lay between the germline ends. The CDR3 is 18 residues long. CDR3 in DNA: TGTGCCAGCAGCGCGCCCCCAACAGGCACCCTGGGGACAGATACGCAGTATTTT. Protein sequence: CASSAPPTGTLGTDTQYF.

The chain couples TRBV4-2 to TRBJ2-7, with 10 bases fitting TRBD1. This CDR3 comprises 15 residues. Germline values: CDR1 LGHNA, CDR2 YNFKEQ. V dropped 3 bases and J dropped 2; count of bases not matched to a gene: 4. CDR3 DNA: TGTGCCAGCAGCCAGACAGGGGGCTCTCCCTACGAGCAGTACTTC. Translation: CASSQTGGSPYEQYF.

This clone was picked up one time. The chain uses TRBV3-1 (or the pseudogene TRBV3-2) and TRBJ1-1; 9 bases agree with TRBD1. This CDR3 is built from 12 residues. Germline lookup yields CDR1 LGHDT and CDR2 YNNKEL (reference sequence). The junction had 1 base not matched to a gene; V was cut back by 4 bases and J by 7 bases. The DNA for the CDR3 is TGTGCCAGCAGCCGACAGGGGGTTGAAGCTTTCTTT. Translation gives CASSRQGVEAFF.

The rearrangement joins TRBV5-1 to TRBJ2-1; 14 bases match TRBD2. V gave up 3 bases and J gave up 8 bases; unmatched junction bases: 4. This CDR3 has 15 residues. Germline V gives CDR1 SGHRS, CDR2 YFSETQ. CDR3 sequence: CASSSGTSGGHEQFF. CDR3 nucleotides: TGCGCCAGCAGCTCCGGGACTAGCGGGGGACATGAGCAGTTCTTC.

This rearrangement joins TRBV19 to TRBJ1-5; 12 bases line up with TRBD1. The J segment lost 7 bases and the V segment lost 7 bases, leaving 8 bases of the junction unmatched. Germline CDR1 is LNHDA and CDR2 is SQIVND (reference sequence). The CDR3 length is 15 residues. The CDR3 DNA follows: TGTGCCAGTACGGTGGGGACAGGGGGCCGGCAGCCCCAGCATTTT. It specifies CASTVGTGGRQPQHF.

This chain connects TRBV6-5 to TRBJ1-2; TRBD1 matches 12 bases. CDR1 and CDR2 (germline): MNHEY, SVGAGI. The V segment lost 6 bases and the J segment 3 bases; nucleotides outside the gene matches: 2. This CDR3 has 14 residues. CDR3 in DNA: TGTGCCAGCAGGGGACAGGGGGCGGACTATGGCTACACCTTC. This sequence encodes CASRGQGADYGYTF.